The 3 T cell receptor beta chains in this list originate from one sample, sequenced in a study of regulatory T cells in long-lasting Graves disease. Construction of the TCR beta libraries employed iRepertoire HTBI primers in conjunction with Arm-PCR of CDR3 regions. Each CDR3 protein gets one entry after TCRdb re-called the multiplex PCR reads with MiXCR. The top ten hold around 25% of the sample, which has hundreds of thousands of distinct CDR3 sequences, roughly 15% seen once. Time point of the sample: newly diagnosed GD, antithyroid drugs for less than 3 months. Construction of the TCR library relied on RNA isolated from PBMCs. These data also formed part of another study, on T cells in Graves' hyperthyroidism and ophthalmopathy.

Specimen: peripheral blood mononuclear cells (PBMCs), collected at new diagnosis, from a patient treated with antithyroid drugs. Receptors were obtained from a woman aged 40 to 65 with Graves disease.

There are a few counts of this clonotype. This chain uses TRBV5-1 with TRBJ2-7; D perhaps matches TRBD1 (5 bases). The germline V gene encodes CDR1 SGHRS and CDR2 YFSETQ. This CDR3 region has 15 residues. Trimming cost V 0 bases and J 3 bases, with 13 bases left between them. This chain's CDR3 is CASSLGRTNFYEQYF. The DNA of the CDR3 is TGCGCCAGCAGCTTGGGACGGACAAACTTCTACGAGCAGTACTTC.

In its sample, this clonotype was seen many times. This CDR3 reads CASSLGQDYNEQFF. Written as DNA, the CDR3 is TGCGCCAGCAGCTTGGGTCAGGACTACAATGAGCAGTTCTTC. V usage is TRBV5-1 and J usage is TRBJ2-1; D ambiguous. Germline CDR1 SGHRS, CDR2 YFSETQ. The CDR3 sequence is 14 residues long. V was pared by 0 bases and J by 3 bases, with 7 bases between.

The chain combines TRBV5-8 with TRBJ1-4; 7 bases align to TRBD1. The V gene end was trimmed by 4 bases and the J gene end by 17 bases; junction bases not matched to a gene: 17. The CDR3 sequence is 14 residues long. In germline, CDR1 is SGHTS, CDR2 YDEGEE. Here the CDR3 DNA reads TGTGCCAGCAGCGAGAGAGGGGGCCCCAGAAAAAATTTTTTT. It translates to CASSERGGPRKNFF.